These 17 T cell receptor beta chains were sequenced from one sample in a study of blood T cells in healthy people across ages (dated by TCRdb to the mid-2010s). Libraries were built with 5' RACE. Sequencing used an Illumina HiSeq 2500. A second 7 to 11 cycle PCR used a sample-barcoded 5' primer and a J-beta primer mix. TCRdb redid the processing of the public reads, applying fastp at Q25 and MiXCR, and retained in-frame beta chains. When rows share a CDR3 protein, they turn into one entry using the most common DNA and genes. The sample table contains 1.5 million or so distinct CDR3 sequences; only one count was recorded for approximately 39% of them. The ten biggest clones cover over 3.5% of the sample. The sequenced sample was blood. The receptors were sampled from a woman aged 18-29 years in good health.

This sequence joins TRBV4-1 and TRBJ1-2; D remains unclear. This CDR3 has 13 amino acids. Germline CDR1 is MGHRA and CDR2 is YSYEKL. Between the trimmed V and J ends, which lost 4 bases and 5 bases, there was a span of 11 bases. CDR3 in amino acids: CASSPLVRYGYTF. CDR3 DNA: TGCGCCAGCAGCCCGCTCGTAAGGTATGGCTACACCTTC.

DNA of the CDR3: TGTGCCAGCAGCGTCTCCAGGGGAGTGGATCAGCCCCAGCATTTT. This sequence encodes CASSVSRGVDQPQHF. V gene TRBV9 combines with J gene TRBJ1-5; tentative D call: TRBD1 (6 bases). The ends were cut back, 2 bases at V and 5 bases at J, with 14 bases in the middle. CDR3 length equals 15 residues. Germline values: CDR1 SGDLS, CDR2 YYNGEE.

The V and J genes are TRBV13 and TRBJ2-1, with D maybe TRBD2 (7 bases). CDR1 and CDR2 (germline): PRHDT, FYEKMQ (reference sequence). V gave up 4 bases and J gave up 6 bases, with 13 bases separating them. The CDR3 has 14 amino acids. CDR3 loop: CASSSRGALNEQFF. DNA of the CDR3: TGTGCCAGCAGCTCCCGGGGGGCCCTCAATGAGCAGTTCTTC.

In its sample, this clonotype was seen once. The chain combines TRBV20-1 with TRBJ2-1; tentative D call: TRBD2 (5 bases). The CDR3 contains 15 residues. V lost 0 bases and J lost 6, with 15 bases in between. Germline V gene sequence: CDR1 DFQATT, CDR2 SNEGSKA (reference sequence). Here the CDR3 DNA reads TGCAGTGCTAGAGATGTTTTTACTAGGGTCAATGAGCAGTTCTTC. Residues: CSARDVFTRVNEQFF.

This clonotype was recorded a few times. The chain joins TRBV10-3 to TRBJ2-3; 12 positions agree with TRBD2. V trimming: 3 bases; J trimming: 4 bases; junction bases outside the gene matches: 8. The CDR3 is made up of 17 amino acids. Germline V gene sequence: CDR1 ENHRY, CDR2 SYGVKD. The DNA for the CDR3 is TGTGCCATCAGTGACCTCGCGACTAGCGGGAGCGCAGATACGCAGTATTTT. This sequence encodes CAISDLATSGSADTQYF.

This rearrangement joins TRBV14 to TRBJ2-5, with 10 bases identical to TRBD2. The CDR3 runs 16 residues. CDR1 and CDR2 from the germline V gene are SGHDN and FVKESK. J lost 2 bases, V lost 1 base, and 4 bases had no gene match. The CDR3 DNA is TGTGCCAGCAGCCAAGGGCGGACTAGCGGTCAAGAGACCCAGTACTTC. It yields the protein CASSQGRTSGQETQYF.

This chain joins TRBV24-1 and TRBJ1-1; tentatively, D is TRBD1 (6 bases). CDR3 size: 14 residues. Trimming shortened V by 9 bases and J by 1 base, and 14 bases separated the two germline ends. Germline assignment: CDR1 KGHDR and CDR2 SFDVKD. The CDR3 sequence is CATEGGGPNTEAFF. CDR3 nucleotide sequence: TGTGCCACCGAGGGTGGGGGGCCGAACACTGAAGCTTTCTTT.

V gene TRBV4-2 combines with J gene TRBJ2-7; D possibly uses TRBD1 or TRBD2 (7 bases each). The CDR3 has 15 residues. The V gene lost 4 bases and the J gene lost 5 bases, with 18 bases spanning the gap. CDR1 is LGHNA and CDR2 is YNFKEQ in the germline V gene. The DNA of the CDR3 is TGTGCCAGCAGCCCCCGGGGAGGGCAGGGGGACGAGCAGTACTTC. Amino acids: CASSPRGGQGDEQYF.

This clonotype was seen only a few times. The rearrangement joins TRBV4-1 to TRBJ2-7; D uncertain. This CDR3 contains 17 residues. CDR1 is MGHRA and CDR2 is YSYEKL in the germline V gene. The ends were cut back, 4 bases at V and 7 bases at J, with 26 bases in the middle. The CDR3 is CASSPTATTGTFGEQYF. In DNA, the CDR3 is TGCGCCAGCAGCCCCACCGCCACAACGGGCACCTTTGGAGAGCAGTACTTC.

This clonotype was seen a few times. The chain employs TRBV3-1 and TRBJ2-5, with 9 bases matching TRBD2. This CDR3 contains 16 residues. V was clipped by 0 bases and J by 3 bases; unmatched bases: 5. Germline CDR1 LGHDT, CDR2 YNNKEL (reference sequence). CDR3 residues: CASSQEWASGEETQYF. CDR3 in DNA: TGTGCCAGCAGCCAAGAGTGGGCTAGCGGGGAAGAGACCCAGTACTTC.

The chain employs TRBV12-3 or TRBV12-4 and TRBJ1-3; 8 bases map to TRBD1. CDR3 length equals 14 residues. V was clipped by 6 bases and J by 4 bases; unmatched bases: 5. The CDR3 DNA sequence: TGTGCCAGCAGATCCGGACAGGGCGGAAACACCATATATTTT. Its translation: CASRSGQGGNTIYF.

This clonotype appeared many times. The chain combines TRBV12-3 or TRBV12-4 with TRBJ1-5; D is ambiguous. V was cut by 2 bases and J by 0 bases, with 2 bases left in between. The CDR3 spans 13 residues. The CDR3, as DNA: TGTGCCAGCAGTTTACTTAGCAATCAGCCCCAGCATTTT. Translating gives CASSLLSNQPQHF.

This clonotype was detected once. This rearrangement joins TRBV24-1 to TRBJ2-5; tentatively, D is TRBD1 (6 bases). V was pared by 2 bases and J by 11 bases, with 14 bases between. Germline CDR1 reads KGHDR; CDR2 reads SFDVKD. This CDR3 has 13 amino acids. The CDR3 nucleotides read TGTGCCACCAGTGATTGGGGGCGAGGTGAGCAGTACTTC. As protein: CATSDWGRGEQYF.

This clonotype occurred a few times. The V and J genes are TRBV6-1 and TRBJ2-1; TRBD2 might be the D (5 bases). The germline CDR1 and CDR2 sequences are MNHNS and SASEGT. Trimming took off 3 bases at V and 6 bases at J, with 15 bases between the two ends. This CDR3 comprises 15 residues. The CDR3 nucleotides read TGTGCCAGCAGTGAGAGGGATCGGGTGTCCAATGAGCAGTTCTTC. Residues: CASSERDRVSNEQFF.

This clonotype has a count of ten or more. The genes are TRBV12-3 or TRBV12-4 and TRBJ2-4; tentatively, D is TRBD1 (6 bases). Between the trimmed V and J ends, which lost 3 bases and 2 bases, there was a span of 8 bases. The CDR3 runs to 14 residues. The CDR3: CASSLQGTKNIQYF. CDR3 nucleotides: TGTGCCAGCAGTTTGCAGGGGACCAAAAACATTCAGTACTTC.

V gene TRBV29-1 combines with J gene TRBJ1-2; D gene uncertain. CDR3 size: 13 residues. CDR1 SQVTM and CDR2 ANQGSEA come from the germline V gene. With 2 bases removed from V and 4 bases from J, the gap between germline ends came to 11 bases. The CDR3 protein is CSVENPGGYGYTF. DNA of the CDR3: TGCAGCGTTGAAAATCCCGGAGGCTATGGCTACACCTTC.

This clonotype was observed a few times. The chain couples TRBV20-1 to TRBJ1-5; TRBD1 might be the D (5 bases). The CDR3 is made up of 17 amino acids. Germline V lookup: CDR1 DFQATT, CDR2 SNEGSKA (reference sequence). V was trimmed by 0 bases and J by 0 bases, leaving 15 bases between them. CDR3 DNA: TGCAGTGCTAGAGATAAAGGACACATGGATAGCAATCAGCCCCAGCATTTT. It yields the protein CSARDKGHMDSNQPQHF.